What follows are 23 T cell receptor beta chains derived from one specimen sequenced in a study of beta chain features in type 1 diabetes (dated by TCRdb to 2017 to 2018). These TCRs' antigens remain unknown. The library relied on the immunoSEQ multiplex PCR assay. The entire isolated RNA was reverse transcribed using the High Capacity cDNA Reverse Transcription Kit, and thus expressed TCRB transcripts were sequenced. TCRdb's version of the immuneACCESS table is confined to in-frame rearrangements and falls short of the full clone set. An unresolved V gene accounts for under half of the shortfall where checked; the remainder is of unknown origin. The sample records around 650,000 clones, under 15% of which are singletons. The ten largest account for 0.095% to 0.15% of the sample. What the work shows at the level of the full study, not this receptor alone: Type 1 diabetes patients showed a moderate but significant shortening of TCRB CDR3 length in all four CD4+ subsets.

The sequencing sample was made of naive CD4+ T cells from blood. This sample's cell subset or site label indicates: true naive CD4+ T cells. These receptors originate from a man aged 25-40 years with type 1 diabetes.

This clone appeared once. The CDR3 DNA reads TGTGCCAGCAGCCCGACGGGACTAGCGGGGGTAGAGACCCAGTACTTC. Protein sequence: CASSPTGLAGVETQYF. This sequence joins TRBV7-3 and TRBJ2-5; TRBD2 matches 14 bases. V was clipped by 5 bases and J by 4 bases; unmatched bases: 6. CDR1 is SGHTA and CDR2 is FQGTGA in the germline V gene. The CDR3 contains 16 residues.

In the case of this clone: The junction departs from the called germline gene at one end, perhaps through a read error. The V gene is TRBV18, the J gene TRBJ1-2; D is ambiguous. CDR1 is KGHSH and CDR2 is LQKENI in the germline V gene. The CDR3 loop spans 15 amino acids. The CDR3 DNA follows: TGTGCCAGCTCCCCACCGGGCGGGGATAACTATGGCTACACCTTC. It codes for CASSPPGGDNYGYTF. The complete variable domain, with remaining parts taken from reference TRBV18 and TRBJ1-2, reads NAGVMQNPRHLVRRRGQEARLRCSPMKGHSHVYWYRQLPEEGLKFMVYLQKENIIDESGMPKERFSAEFPKEGPSILRIQQVVRGDSAAYFCASSPPGGDNYGYTFGSGTRLTVV.

This rearrangement joins TRBV7-9 to TRBJ2-2, with 14 positions matching TRBD2. The CDR3 totals 16 residues. CDR1 is SEHNR, CDR2 FQNEAQ, per germline (reference sequence). V was pared by 3 bases and J by 6 bases, with 3 bases of the junction left unmatched. CDR3 bases: TGTGCCAGCAGCTTCGGGACTAGCGGGGGCTCCGGGGAGCTGTTTTTT. Translated: CASSFGTSGGSGELFF.

The CDR3 protein is CASSSSTGTEAFF. The CDR3, as DNA: TGTGCCAGCAGTTCAAGCACCGGGACTGAAGCTTTCTTT. V usage is TRBV6-6 and J usage is TRBJ1-1; D call uncertain. V lost 4 bases to trimming and J lost 5 bases, with 11 bases between them. The germline CDR1 and CDR2 sequences are MNHNY and SVGAGI (reference sequence). The length of the CDR3 is 13 residues.

A few counts support this clone. V gene TRBV7-9 combines with J gene TRBJ2-7; TRBD1 agrees at 8 bases. CDR1 is SEHNR, CDR2 FQNEAQ, per germline (reference sequence). The CDR3 covers 14 residues. J was trimmed by 2 bases and V by 3 bases; bases with no gene match: 3. The CDR3 is CASSLGQAAYEQYF. The CDR3 DNA follows: TGTGCCAGCAGCTTGGGACAGGCCGCCTACGAGCAGTACTTC. Filled out from reference TRBV7-9 and TRBJ2-7, the complete variable domain reads DTGVSQNPRHKITKRGQNVTFRCDPISEHNRLYWYRQTLGQGPEFLTYFQNEAQLEKSRLLSDRFSAERPKGSFSTLEIQRTEQGDSAMYLCASSLGQAAYEQYFGPGTRLTVT.

The chain combines TRBV29-1 with TRBJ2-5, with D uncertain. The germline V gene encodes CDR1 SQVTM and CDR2 ANQGSEA. This CDR3 is built from 13 residues. Trimming took off 2 bases at V and 1 base at J, with 8 bases between the two ends. CDR3 nucleotide sequence: TGCAGCGTTGAAACTACAGCCCAAGAGACCCAGTACTTC. It codes for CSVETTAQETQYF.

The chain joins TRBV28 to TRBJ1-2; D is possibly TRBD1 (6 bases). Trimming cost V 3 bases and J 5 bases, with 10 bases left between them. The CDR3 is made up of 13 amino acids. Germline V gene sequence: CDR1 MDHEN, CDR2 SYDVKM. The CDR3 spells CASSFDRPYGYTF. The CDR3 region has the DNA TGTGCCAGCAGTTTTGACAGGCCTTATGGCTACACCTTC.

The J gene is TRBJ2-3, the V gene TRBV7-2; 12 bases line up with TRBD2. J lost 7 bases, V lost 6 bases, and 5 bases had no gene match. The CDR3 covers 14 residues. Germline V lookup: CDR1 SGHTA, CDR2 FQGNSA. The CDR3 here is CASSSSGGANTQYF. The CDR3 nucleotides read TGTGCCAGCAGTTCTAGCGGGGGGGCGAATACGCAGTATTTT.

This clone has just a few counts. The V and J genes are TRBV9 and TRBJ1-3; D is uncertain. Germline assignment: CDR1 SGDLS and CDR2 YYNGEE. V lost 3 bases and J 0 bases, leaving 7 bases between the germline ends. The CDR3 contains 14 residues. CDR3 nucleotides: TGTGCCAGCAGCGCGGCTTACTCTGGAAACACCATATATTTT. This codes for CASSAAYSGNTIYF.

The gene calls are TRBV11-2 and TRBJ2-3, with D hard to call. The CDR3 is 14 residues long. The V and J ends lost 5 bases and 0 bases respectively, with 9 bases between them. From germline, CDR1 is SGHAT and CDR2 FQNNGV. CDR3 protein: CASSLRRSTDTQYF. The CDR3 DNA is TGTGCCAGCAGCCTAAGGCGGAGCACAGATACGCAGTATTTT.

This clone was observed a handful of times. Distinct nucleotide sequences in the sample also encode this CDR3. The rearrangement links TRBV28 to TRBJ2-3; D gene unclear. The CDR3 length is 13 residues. Deletions cut 3 bases from V and 0 bases from J, with 4 bases between. Germline CDR1 is MDHEN and CDR2 is SYDVKM. The CDR3: CASSFGSTDTQYF. The CDR3 coding sequence is TGTGCCAGCAGTTTCGGTAGCACAGATACGCAGTATTTT.

This clone appeared a few times. The V call is TRBV19, the J call TRBJ2-3; D is possibly TRBD2 (6 bases). The length of the CDR3 is 14 residues. CDR1 and CDR2 (germline): LNHDA, SQIVND (reference sequence). V lost 7 bases to trimming and J lost 6 bases, with 17 bases between them. CDR3 bases: TGTGCCAGTACTCCGGGACCCCGGGGGGATACGCAGTATTTT. Translated, it gives CASTPGPRGDTQYF.

The gene calls are TRBV9 and TRBJ2-3; TRBD1 agrees at 7 bases. The CDR3 covers 13 residues. V shed 2 bases, J shed 6 bases, and the junction held 3 bases outside the gene matches. Germline V gene sequence: CDR1 SGDLS, CDR2 YYNGEE. Here the CDR3 reads CASSVDRADTQYF. The CDR3 coding sequence is TGTGCCAGCAGCGTCGACAGGGCGGATACGCAGTATTTT.

This clone has a handful of counts. V usage is TRBV11-2 and J usage is TRBJ1-6; the D gene is possibly TRBD1 (6 bases). Germline-derived CDR1 and CDR2 are SGHAT and FQNNGV. V lost 0 bases and J 3 bases, leaving 6 bases between the germline ends. The CDR3 is 15 residues long. The DNA of the CDR3 is TGTGCCAGCAGCTTAGAGGACAGCTATAATTCACCCCTCCACTTT. Translation gives CASSLEDSYNSPLHF.

The chain links TRBV27 to TRBJ2-5, with a tentative D call TRBD2 (5 bases). The CDR3 consists of 13 residues. Germline V gene data show CDR1 as MNHEY and CDR2 as SMNVEV (reference sequence). V gave up 6 bases and J gave up 5 bases, with 13 bases separating them. This CDR3 is CASSLLGVETQYF. In DNA, the CDR3 is TGTGCCAGCAGCCTACTAGGCGTTGAGACCCAGTACTTC.

The V and J genes are TRBV9 and TRBJ2-5; D tentatively fits TRBD1 or TRBD2 (5 bases each). Germline values: CDR1 SGDLS, CDR2 YYNGEE. The CDR3 contains 14 residues. V was cut by 4 bases and J by 5 bases, with 15 bases left in between. Here the CDR3 DNA reads TGTGCCAGCAGCTACGCAGGCAGGGAGGAGACCCAGTACTTC. Protein sequence: CASSYAGREETQYF.

This sequence joins TRBV18 and TRBJ2-3; no clear D. Germline CDR1 and CDR2: KGHSH and LQKENI. This CDR3 comprises 15 residues. Trimming pared 3 bases from V and 5 bases from J, leaving 15 bases between. In nucleotides, the CDR3 is TGTGCCAGCTCACCCAATCCACCTCATGGAGATACGCAGTATTTT. This translates into CASSPNPPHGDTQYF.

This chain joins TRBV5-1 and TRBJ1-4; the match to TRBD1 covers 7 bases. Germline V gene lookup returns CDR1 SGHRS and CDR2 YFSETQ. This CDR3 has 14 residues. Trimming removed 3 bases from V and 3 bases from J; junction bases left unmatched: 2. The CDR3 sequence is CASSSTGSNEKLFF. Written as DNA, the CDR3 is TGCGCCAGCAGCTCGACAGGGTCTAATGAAAAACTGTTTTTT.

This clone was seen only a few times. The V and J genes are TRBV10-3 and TRBJ1-5; D is unclear. Germline loops: CDR1 ENHRY, CDR2 SYGVKD. Trimming cost V 4 bases and J 2 bases, with 6 bases left between them. The CDR3 covers 13 residues. CDR3 sequence reads: CAISGQGNQPQHF. The CDR3 region has the DNA TGTGCCATCAGTGGTCAGGGCAATCAGCCCCAGCATTTT.

This CDR3 reads CASSQDPVGDRPHTDTQYF. The CDR3 coding sequence is TGCGCCAGCAGCCAAGATCCTGTCGGGGACAGGCCCCACACAGATACGCAGTATTTT. The chain is built from TRBV4-3 and TRBJ2-3; 8 nucleotides agree with TRBD1. Looked up from germline, CDR1 is LGHNA and CDR2 is YSLEER. The CDR3 loop spans 19 amino acids. V was pared by 0 bases and J by 2 bases, with 13 bases of the junction left unmatched.

This clone was found a few times. This sequence joins TRBV6-5 and TRBJ1-2, with 10 bases lining up with TRBD1. V lost 3 bases, J lost 4 bases, and 8 bases stayed unmatched. The germline V gene encodes CDR1 MNHEY and CDR2 SVGAGI. The CDR3 has 16 residues. The CDR3 coding sequence is TGTGCCAGCAGTTATCTAAGGACAGGGGGTCCCTATGGCTACACCTTC. This translates into CASSYLRTGGPYGYTF.

The chain recombines TRBV18 with TRBJ1-2, with D perhaps matching TRBD1 (6 bases). Germline assignment: CDR1 KGHSH and CDR2 LQKENI. This CDR3 is 13 amino acids long. Between the trimmed V and J ends, which lost 6 bases and 8 bases, there was a span of 16 bases. The CDR3 nucleotides read TGTGCCAGCTCCGCCGCAGGGGAGAAGGGCTACACCTTC. Translating gives CASSAAGEKGYTF. Drawing the rest from reference TRBV18 and TRBJ1-2, the complete variable domain is NAGVMQNPRHLVRRRGQEARLRCSPMKGHSHVYWYRQLPEEGLKFMVYLQKENIIDESGMPKERFSAEFPKEGPSILRIQQVVRGDSAAYFCASSAAGEKGYTFGSGTRLTVV.

A few counts support this clone. This chain connects TRBV5-1 to TRBJ2-7, with D unclear. The CDR3 is made up of 14 amino acids. V gave up 4 bases and J gave up 2 bases, with 13 bases separating them. Germline V CDR1 and CDR2: SGHRS, YFSETQ. In DNA form, the CDR3 reads TGCGCCAGCAGCCCCCCGGGCCGAGCCTACGAGCAGTACTTC. The encoded protein is CASSPPGRAYEQYF.